What follows are 14 T cell receptor beta chains derived from one specimen sequenced in a study of molecular identifiers for immune sequencing clone quantification. TCRdb re-called the PCR reads through MiXCR, storing one row per CDR3 protein. The table includes about 320,000 distinct CDR3 sequences, 24% detected once. Sequenced input: naive CD8+ T cells from blood, with Jurkat cell RNA spiked in. Described subset: FACS-sorted CD8+CD4-CCR7+CD45RA+ naive T cells. The receptor source for this set is a human donor in good health. Some libraries in this study had Jurkat cell RNA spiked in.

A note on this clonotype: A much larger clonotype is one base distant, so this may be a read error. A read error is likely, as this CDR3 ends without the conserved phenylalanine or tryptophan. CDR3 in amino acids: CASRNLRGRRTDTQYL. DNA of the CDR3: TGTGCCAGCAGGAACCTCAGGGGGCGCCGCACAGATACGCAGTATTTA. The rearrangement links TRBV6-9 to TRBJ2-3, with 8 bases lining up with TRBD1. This CDR3 comprises 16 residues. Germline CDR1 MNHGY, CDR2 SVAAGI. Losses at the gene ends were 6 bases for V and 1 base for J; bases not matched to a gene: 9.

As regards this clonotype: A much larger clone differs by one base, so this may be a read error. V is TRBV28 and J is TRBJ2-7; a weak D match, TRBD2 (5 bases). This CDR3 comprises 17 residues. Germline V gene data show CDR1 as MDHEN and CDR2 as SYDVKM. CDR3 sequence (DNA): TGTGCCGGCAGTTTCATGGGCCTAGCTGATAGCTCCTACGAGCAGTACTTC. Encoded protein: CAGSFMGLADSSYEQYF.

This clonotype occurred many times. This chain connects TRBV7-9 to TRBJ2-7; TRBD1 agrees at 8 bases. Germline values: CDR1 SEHNR, CDR2 FQNEAQ (reference sequence). The CDR3 runs 15 residues. The trim removed 5 bases at V and 3 bases at J, leaving 9 bases unmatched. The CDR3 DNA follows: TGTGCCAGCAGCCCAGCGCCGGACAGGGACTACGAGCAGTACTTC. Translating it yields CASSPAPDRDYEQYF.

This clonotype was recorded at least ten times. This sequence joins TRBV6-5 and TRBJ1-4; TRBD1 agrees at 7 bases. V gave up 4 bases and J gave up 7 bases; unmatched junction bases: 3. From germline, CDR1 is MNHEY and CDR2 SVGAGI. CDR3 size: 13 residues. This CDR3 reads CASSSRGPEKLFF. DNA of the CDR3: TGTGCCAGCAGTTCAAGGGGGCCTGAAAAACTGTTTTTT.

About this clonotype: This may be a read error: a much more frequent sequence differs by one nucleotide. V is TRBV29-1 and J is TRBJ1-4, with 7 bases that match TRBD1. CDR1 and CDR2 from the germline V gene are SQVTM and ANQGSEA. There are 15 residues in the CDR3. CDR3 DNA sequence: TGCAGCGTTGGGAGCCCCGACAGGGCGAATGGAAAACTGTTTTTT. Amino acids: CSVGSPDRANGKLFF.

The chain couples TRBV12-3 or TRBV12-4 to TRBJ1-2; D not certain. Trimming left V 5 bases short and J 3 bases short, with 16 bases between. The CDR3 totals 15 residues. The CDR3 region is CASSPNLETYYGYTF. The CDR3 DNA sequence: TGTGCCAGCAGTCCCAACTTAGAAACCTACTATGGCTACACCTTC.

This clonotype was observed at least ten times. This chain uses TRBV29-1 with TRBJ2-3, with D hard to call. The CDR3 spans 12 residues. The V and J ends lost 2 bases and 12 bases respectively, with 15 bases between them. Germline CDR1 reads SQVTM; CDR2 reads ANQGSEA. The CDR3 loop reads CSVETQPIYQYF. CDR3 nucleotide sequence: TGCAGCGTTGAAACCCAGCCTATATATCAGTATTTT.

The table lists this clonotype with a few counts. The chain joins TRBV6-5 to TRBJ2-1, with 7 nucleotides matching TRBD1. Per germline, CDR1 MNHEY and CDR2 SVGAGI. CDR3 length: 14 amino acids. V shed 5 bases and J 10 bases; nucleotides not matched to a gene: 11. The CDR3 nucleotides are TGTGCCAGCAGTCTACAAAGGACAGGACGGGAGCAGTTCTTC. As protein: CASSLQRTGREQFF.

This clonotype was observed a few times. The chain combines TRBV7-9 with TRBJ2-1; D is unresolved. CDR1 is SEHNR, CDR2 FQNEAQ, per germline (reference sequence). V lost 8 bases and J lost 8, with 10 bases in between. The CDR3 sequence is 11 residues long. DNA for the CDR3: TGTGCCAGCGGGATGAGAGATGAGCAGTTCTTC. Amino acids: CASGMRDEQFF.

As concerns this clonotype: A single base separates this from a much larger clone, so it may be a read error. The conserved phenylalanine or tryptophan normally closing the CDR3 is absent here, so this likely arose from a read error. The chain links TRBV5-1 to TRBJ1-1; 7 bases map to TRBD1. CDR3 length equals 12 residues. Germline V gives CDR1 SGHRS, CDR2 YFSETQ. The J segment lost 7 bases and the V segment lost 4 bases, leaving 4 bases of the junction unmatched. CDR3 sequence (DNA): TGCGCCAGCAGCCACGGGACAGATGAAGCTTTCTCT. Translating gives CASSHGTDEAFS.

V gene TRBV2 combines with J gene TRBJ2-7, with 7 bases that match TRBD2. V trimming: 4 bases; J trimming: 4 bases; junction bases outside the gene matches: 4. The CDR3 extends over 13 amino acids. Looked up from germline, CDR1 is SNHLY and CDR2 is FYNNEI. This chain's CDR3 is CASSGGGRYEQYF. The CDR3 DNA reads TGTGCCAGCAGTGGGGGGGGGAGATACGAGCAGTACTTC. The entire variable domain, with the rest obtained from reference TRBV2 and TRBJ2-7, is as follows: EPEVTQTPSHQVTQMGQEVILRCVPISNHLYFYWYRQILGQKVEFLVSFYNNEISEKSEIFDDQFSVERPDGSNFTLKIRSTKLEDSAMYFCASSGGGRYEQYFGPGTRLTVT.

Only one count was recorded for this clonotype. A read error is likely, as this CDR3 ends without the conserved phenylalanine or tryptophan. The chain uses TRBV4-2 and TRBJ2-5; TRBD2 might be the D (6 bases). CDR1 is LGHNA, CDR2 YNFKEQ, per germline. Trimming stripped 1 base from V and 5 bases from J, with 8 bases between. This CDR3 is built from 13 residues. The CDR3: CASSQGRGETQYS. The CDR3 DNA is TGTGCCAGCAGCCAAGGTCGGGGGGAGACCCAGTACTCC.

CDR3 in DNA: TGTGCCAGCAGCCCCGAAGTGTTCTCTGGGGCCAACGTCCTGACTTTC. Its protein product is CASSPEVFSGANVLTF. The chain is built from TRBV14 and TRBJ2-6, with no clear D. Germline V lookup: CDR1 SGHDN, CDR2 FVKESK. This CDR3 region has 16 residues. Trimming removed 4 bases from V and 0 bases from J, with 10 bases in between.

This clonotype was counted ten times or more. The chain joins TRBV12-3 or TRBV12-4 to TRBJ2-5; 8 bases match TRBD1. The CDR3 is 15 amino acids. V lost 7 bases to trimming and J lost 4 bases; unmatched junction nucleotides: 11. This CDR3 is CASTHVSTGVETQYF. CDR3 nucleotide sequence: TGTGCCAGCACCCATGTCTCGACAGGGGTAGAGACCCAGTACTTC.